Below, 26 T cell receptor beta chains from the same sample are listed, as sequenced in a study of early T cells in non-severe SARS-CoV-2 infection. TCRdb reprocessed the 5' RACE reads with MiXCR, giving one entry per CDR3 protein. This repertoire shows 35,000 to 40,000 distinct CDR3 sequences, 5.8% found once; its top ten account for approximately 24%. The sample taken for sequencing was whole blood. All receptors come from an adult who was a healthcare worker with PCR-confirmed SARS-CoV-2 infection or an uninfected control (not recorded which).

The table lists this clonotype with a few counts. The chain uses TRBV29-1 and TRBJ2-3; a possible D gene is TRBD1 (6 bases). Trimming left V 4 bases short and J 1 base short, with 15 bases between. CDR3 length: 15 amino acids. The germline V gene encodes CDR1 SQVTM and CDR2 ANQGSEA. DNA of the CDR3: TGCAGCGTTGTAGGGACACCCCGAGGCACAGATACGCAGTATTTT. This gives the protein CSVVGTPRGTDTQYF.

This clonotype was detected many times. The CDR3 DNA reads TGTGCCAGCAGTTTCCGAGACAGGGTGAACACCGGGGAGCTGTTTTTT. Its translation is CASSFRDRVNTGELFF. This rearrangement joins TRBV27 to TRBJ2-2; 7 nucleotides agree with TRBD1. CDR3 length: 16 residues. V gave up 3 bases and J gave up 1 base; unmatched junction bases: 5. Germline CDR1 is MNHEY and CDR2 is SMNVEV (reference sequence).

The chain uses TRBV18 and TRBJ1-1; D remains unclear. The V end lost 3 bases, the J end lost 1 base, and 12 bases lay between the germline ends. The CDR3 runs to 15 residues. The germline CDR1 and CDR2 sequences are KGHSH and LQKENI. The CDR3 nucleotides are TGTGCCAGCTCACCGTTAGTACCGGAGAACACTGAAGCTTTCTTT. Translating it yields CASSPLVPENTEAFF.

This clonotype was recorded many times. The chain combines TRBV6-5 with TRBJ2-1; D not certain. Germline-derived CDR1 and CDR2 are MNHEY and SVGAGI. The V gene lost 10 bases and the J gene lost 7 bases, with 20 bases spanning the gap. The CDR3 is 14 amino acids. CDR3 nucleotides: TGTGCCACTCGTGGGCGCCCCGATGGGAATGAGCAGTTCTTC. Translating gives CATRGRPDGNEQFF.

Only a few counts were recorded for this clonotype. This chain connects TRBV7-2 to TRBJ2-3; the match to TRBD2 covers 7 bases. Trimming took 1 base from V and 5 from J; bases not matched to a gene: 9. Germline CDR1 SGHTA, CDR2 FQGNSA. This CDR3 has 16 amino acids. The CDR3 DNA sequence: TGTGCCAGCAGCTTAGATTGGCGCGGGGGTGTAGATACGCAGTATTTT. It specifies CASSLDWRGGVDTQYF.

This clonotype was recorded at least ten times. This chain links TRBV3-1 with TRBJ2-1; D remains ambiguous. Germline CDR1 LGHDT, CDR2 YNNKEL (reference sequence). The V and J ends lost 0 bases and 9 bases respectively, with 6 bases between them. This CDR3 is 12 amino acids long. Written as DNA, the CDR3 is TGTGCCAGCAGCCAAGATCGGAGTGAGCAGTTCTTC. Its translation is CASSQDRSEQFF.

V is TRBV28 and J is TRBJ1-1; D is uncertain. This CDR3 contains 11 residues. V shed 8 bases and J shed 6 bases, with 10 bases lying between them. Germline CDR1 reads MDHEN; CDR2 reads SYDVKM. CDR3 sequence: CASGWVPEAFF. The CDR3 DNA reads as TGTGCCAGCGGATGGGTTCCTGAAGCTTTCTTT.

This clonotype occurred many times. DNA for the CDR3: TGTGCCAGCTCACCTGCGGGAGCCAGCACAGATACGCAGTATTTT. Its protein product is CASSPAGASTDTQYF. The J gene is TRBJ2-3, the V gene TRBV18, with 7 bases aligning to TRBD2. CDR3 length: 15 amino acids. V was pared by 3 bases and J by 0 bases, with 3 bases of the junction left unmatched. The germline V gene has CDR1 KGHSH and CDR2 LQKENI.

This clonotype has a count of ten or more. The V gene is TRBV5-1, the J gene TRBJ2-1, with 11 bases identical to TRBD2. The germline V gene encodes CDR1 SGHRS and CDR2 YFSETQ. The CDR3 is made up of 16 amino acids. J gave up 5 bases and V 6 bases, and 10 bases lay outside the gene matches. DNA of the CDR3: TGCGCCAGCACACAGCTAGCGGGGGGCATGGACAATGAGCAGTTCTTC. Encoded protein: CASTQLAGGMDNEQFF.

This clonotype was seen a few times. The chain employs TRBV5-1 and TRBJ2-5, with D unclear. The CDR3 loop spans 15 amino acids. Trimming left V 3 bases short and J 2 bases short, with 14 bases between. Germline CDR1 is SGHRS and CDR2 is YFSETQ. DNA for the CDR3: TGCGCCAGCAGCTGGGCTGACGGCAATCAAGAGACCCAGTACTTC. It is translated as CASSWADGNQETQYF.

The chain uses TRBV12-3 or TRBV12-4 and TRBJ2-1, with D perhaps matching TRBD2 (6 bases). Deletions cut 8 bases from V and 9 bases from J, with 14 bases between. The CDR3 extends over 12 amino acids. CDR3 in amino acids: CASGDWAGEQFF. The CDR3, as DNA: TGTGCCAGCGGGGACTGGGCAGGTGAGCAGTTCTTC.

This clonotype was recorded at least ten times. The chain couples TRBV24-1 to TRBJ2-1; D call uncertain. The CDR3 extends over 16 amino acids. In germline, CDR1 is KGHDR, CDR2 SFDVKD. Between the trimmed V and J ends, which lost 4 bases and 0 bases, there was a span of 12 bases. The CDR3 loop reads CATSDGYSLSYNEQFF. DNA for the CDR3: TGTGCCACCAGTGACGGGTACAGCCTCTCCTACAATGAGCAGTTCTTC.

The table lists this clonotype with many counts. CDR3 coding DNA: TGTGCCAGCAGTGAATGGCCCCAGTGGTCACGCAACAATGAGCAGTTCTTC. It translates to CASSEWPQWSRNNEQFF. The V call is TRBV6-1, the J call TRBJ2-1; no clear D. CDR1 and CDR2 (germline): MNHNS, SASEGT. The CDR3 runs to 17 residues. V was pared by 2 bases and J by 5 bases, with 19 bases between.

This clonotype is a singleton in its sample. This may be a read error: a much more frequent sequence differs by one nucleotide. The conserved final phenylalanine or tryptophan is absent from the CDR3, which likely points to a read error. This chain uses TRBV20-1 with TRBJ2-1, with a possible D match to TRBD2 (7 bases). This CDR3 has 14 residues. In germline, CDR1 is DFQATT, CDR2 SNEGSKA (reference sequence). V was pared by 3 bases and J by 5 bases, with 14 bases between. The CDR3 DNA sequence: TGCAGTGCTAGTTCCCCGGGGGGCAACAATGAGCAGTTCTAC. Amino acids: CSASSPGGNNEQFY.

J is TRBJ1-6 and V is TRBV5-1; D remains ambiguous. The CDR3 sequence is 15 residues long. With 1 base removed from V and 7 bases from J, the gap between germline ends came to 12 bases. Germline V gene sequence: CDR1 SGHRS, CDR2 YFSETQ. The CDR3 is CASSLSTEVNSPLHF. DNA for the CDR3: TGCGCCAGCAGCTTGTCCACAGAAGTAAATTCACCCCTCCACTTT. Full variable domain (outside the CDR3, taken from reference TRBV5-1 and TRBJ1-6): KAGVTQTPRYLIKTRGQQVTLSCSPISGHRSVSWYQQTPGQGLQFLFEYFSETQRNKGNFPGRFSGRQFSNSRSEMNVSTLELGDSALYLCASSLSTEVNSPLHFGNGTRLTVT.

V usage is TRBV20-1 and J usage is TRBJ2-7; D is perhaps TRBD1 or TRBD2 (5 bases each). In germline, CDR1 is DFQATT, CDR2 SNEGSKA (reference sequence). The CDR3 totals 12 residues. V was pared by 7 bases and J by 5 bases, with 15 bases between. Here the CDR3 DNA reads TGCAGTGGAGGTTCGGGGACCCACGAGCAGTACTTC. It yields the protein CSGGSGTHEQYF.

This clonotype came up a few times. The chain is built from TRBV5-4 and TRBJ2-2; tentatively, D is TRBD2 (5 bases). The CDR3 is 14 amino acids. Germline V gene data show CDR1 as SGHNT and CDR2 as YYREEE (reference sequence). Deletions cut 5 bases from V and 1 base from J, with 9 bases between. DNA of the CDR3: TGTGCCAGCAGTAGGACTCAGAACACCGGGGAGCTGTTTTTT. Its protein product is CASSRTQNTGELFF.

This clonotype appeared many times. The V gene is TRBV7-6, the J gene TRBJ2-7; a possible D gene is TRBD1 (6 bases). V was clipped by 1 base and J by 0 bases, with 10 bases between them. The CDR3 length is 15 residues. Germline CDR1 and CDR2: SGHVS and FNYEAQ. Here the CDR3 DNA reads TGTGCCAGCAGCTTAGACAGGGCGACCTCCTACGAGCAGTACTTC. It yields the protein CASSLDRATSYEQYF.

The chain couples TRBV5-6 to TRBJ2-3, with a tentative D call TRBD2 (6 bases). In germline, CDR1 is SGHDT, CDR2 YYEEEE. Trimming left V 0 bases short and J 5 bases short, with 13 bases between. CDR3 length: 15 amino acids. The CDR3 DNA is TGTGCCAGCAGCTTGGTGTCGGGAGTTGTAGATACGCAGTATTTT. Protein: CASSLVSGVVDTQYF.

This clonotype came up many times. The chain employs TRBV7-2 and TRBJ2-7; 11 nucleotides align to TRBD2. The CDR3 consists of 15 residues. Trimming at V came to 5 bases and at J to 3 bases, leaving 6 bases not matched to a gene. CDR1 and CDR2 (germline): SGHTA, FQGNSA. The CDR3 DNA follows: TGTGCCAGCAGCGCCACTAGCGGGGGATTCTACGAGCAGTACTTC. Its protein is CASSATSGGFYEQYF.

This clonotype was counted at least ten times. V and J are TRBV24-1 and TRBJ2-7, with D unclear. Trimming stripped 5 bases from V and 6 bases from J, with 13 bases between. Germline assignment: CDR1 KGHDR and CDR2 SFDVKD. This CDR3 region has 13 residues. This CDR3 reads CATSAEVLGEQYF. DNA for the CDR3: TGTGCCACCAGTGCCGAGGTACTGGGCGAGCAGTACTTC.

Ten or more counts support this clonotype. This chain uses TRBV5-1 with TRBJ2-7; TRBD1 matches 9 bases. The CDR3 is 13 amino acids. With 4 bases clipped from V and 4 bases from J, the junction kept 3 bases outside the gene matches. Germline CDR1 reads SGHRS; CDR2 reads YFSETQ. DNA of the CDR3: TGCGCCAGCAGCGCGGGACAGGGTTACGAGCAGTACTTC. Translated, it gives CASSAGQGYEQYF.

CDR3 DNA: TGTGCCTGGAGAAGGACAGGGAGTGGCACTGAAGCTTTCTTT. Protein: CAWRRTGSGTEAFF. This chain joins TRBV30 and TRBJ1-1, with 8 bases fitting TRBD1. The CDR3 spans 14 residues. Germline trimming cut 3 bases from V and 4 bases from J; bases unmatched to any gene: 7. Per germline, CDR1 GTSNPN and CDR2 SVGIG (reference sequence).

At least ten counts were recorded for this clonotype. The CDR3 nucleotides are TGTGCCAGCAGCTTATTGGGCTCGGGGACTGAAGCTTTCTTT. Protein: CASSLLGSGTEAFF. J is TRBJ1-1 and V is TRBV7-3; no firm D call. This CDR3 comprises 14 residues. Deletions cut 2 bases from V and 5 bases from J, with 12 bases between. CDR1 is SGHTA and CDR2 is FQGTGA in the germline V gene.

This clonotype was recorded many times. The J gene is TRBJ1-6, the V gene TRBV7-6, with 11 bases lining up with TRBD1. Trimming cost V 4 bases and J 8 bases; bases outside gene matches: 7. The length of the CDR3 is 16 residues. Germline CDR1 SGHVS, CDR2 FNYEAQ. The CDR3 DNA reads as TGTGCCAGCAGCTCCGGACAGGGGGCGGCCCATTCACCCCTCCACTTT. The encoded protein is CASSSGQGAAHSPLHF.

The table lists this clonotype with many counts. The V and J genes are TRBV30 and TRBJ1-4; TRBD1 aligns across 11 bases. This CDR3 comprises 15 residues. J lost 3 bases, V lost 6 bases, and 6 bases had no gene match. CDR1 and CDR2 (germline): GTSNPN, SVGIG (reference sequence). CDR3 sequence: CACQGQGAANEKLFF. The CDR3 region has the DNA TGTGCCTGTCAAGGACAGGGGGCGGCTAATGAAAAACTGTTTTTT.